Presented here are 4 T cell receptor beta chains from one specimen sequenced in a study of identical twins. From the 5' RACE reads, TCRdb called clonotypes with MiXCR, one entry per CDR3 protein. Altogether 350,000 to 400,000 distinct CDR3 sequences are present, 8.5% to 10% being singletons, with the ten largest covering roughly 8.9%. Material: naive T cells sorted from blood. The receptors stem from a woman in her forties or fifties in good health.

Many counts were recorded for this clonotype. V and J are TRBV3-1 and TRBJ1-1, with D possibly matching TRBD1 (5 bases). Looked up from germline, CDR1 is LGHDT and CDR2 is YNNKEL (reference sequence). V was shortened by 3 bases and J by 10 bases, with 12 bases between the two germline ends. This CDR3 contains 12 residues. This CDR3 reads CASSQPGSSAFF. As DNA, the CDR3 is TGTGCCAGCAGCCAGCCAGGGAGTTCAGCTTTCTTT. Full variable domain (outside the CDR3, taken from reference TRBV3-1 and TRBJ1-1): DTAVSQTPKYLVTQMGNDKSIKCEQNLGHDTMYWYKQDSKKFLKIMFSYNNKELIINETVPNRFSPKSPDKAHLNLHINSLELGDSAVYFCASSQPGSSAFFGQGTRLTVV.

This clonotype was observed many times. This CDR3 is CASSVGGSPNTGELFF. CDR3 sequence (DNA): TGTGCCAGCAGCGTAGGCGGTTCTCCGAACACCGGGGAGCTGTTTTTT. This chain connects TRBV9 to TRBJ2-2; unclear D gene. Deletions cut 0 bases from V and 0 bases from J, with 9 bases between. The germline gives CDR1 SGDLS, CDR2 YYNGEE. The CDR3 extends over 16 amino acids.

CDR3 bases: TGTGCCAGCAGCTTTCGCCAGGGGAGCACAGATACGCAGTATTTT. This translates into CASSFRQGSTDTQYF. This rearrangement joins TRBV7-9 to TRBJ2-3; tentative D call: TRBD1 (6 bases). CDR3 size: 15 residues. Germline assignment: CDR1 SEHNR and CDR2 FQNEAQ (reference sequence). V shed 3 bases and J shed 0 bases, with 10 bases lying between them.

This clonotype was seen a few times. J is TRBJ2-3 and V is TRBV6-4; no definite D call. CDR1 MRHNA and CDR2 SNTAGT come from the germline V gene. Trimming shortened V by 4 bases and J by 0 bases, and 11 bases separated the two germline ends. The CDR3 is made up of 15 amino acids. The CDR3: CASSVEQASTDTQYF. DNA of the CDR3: TGTGCCAGCAGTGTGGAGCAGGCGAGCACAGATACGCAGTATTTT.